This entry describes one T cell receptor (beta chain). This record belongs to a study of CD8+ T cells in alopecia areata. Study-level information: The drug, oral tofacitinib, was given to treated patients at 5 to 10 mg twice daily.

cDNA serving as the sequencing template came from extracted, reverse transcribed RNA. Only in-frame clones appear in the TCRdb table, and some are missing; sequencing was by immunoSEQ multiplex PCR. This sample has under 300,000 clones, with under 70% found just once. Looked up from germline, CDR1 is KGHSH and CDR2 is LQKENI. This CDR3 spans 15 amino acids. Trimming removed 6 bases at V and 3 bases at J, with 18 bases between. From PBMCs, CD4+ and CD8+ T cells were sorted. Sequenced material: CD4+ T cells sorted from blood, taken at week 0. The chain links TRBV18 to TRBJ2-7; D might be TRBD1 (5 bases). The receptor was isolated from a human donor with alopecia areata. In DNA, the CDR3 is TGTGCCAGCTCCTCCCACCAGGGCCCTGACTACGAGCAGTACTTC. Amino acid sequence: CASSSHQGPDYEQYF.